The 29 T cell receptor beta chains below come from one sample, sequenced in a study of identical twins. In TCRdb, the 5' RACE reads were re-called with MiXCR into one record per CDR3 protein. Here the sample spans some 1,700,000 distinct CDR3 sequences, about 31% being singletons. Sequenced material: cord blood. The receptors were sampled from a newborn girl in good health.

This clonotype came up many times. CDR3 coding DNA: TGCAGCGTTGAAGATTTCGAGCAGTACTTC. This encodes CSVEDFEQYF. V gene TRBV29-1 combines with J gene TRBJ2-7; D is uncertain. The germline V gene encodes CDR1 SQVTM and CDR2 ANQGSEA. The CDR3 covers 10 residues. Trimming stripped 0 bases from V and 6 bases from J, with 3 bases between.

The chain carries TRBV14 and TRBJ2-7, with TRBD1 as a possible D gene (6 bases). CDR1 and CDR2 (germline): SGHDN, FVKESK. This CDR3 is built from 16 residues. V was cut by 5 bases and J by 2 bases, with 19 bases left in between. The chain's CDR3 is CASSKGGPSTPYEQYF. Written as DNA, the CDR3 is TGTGCCAGCAGCAAAGGGGGACCCTCAACTCCCTACGAGCAGTACTTC.

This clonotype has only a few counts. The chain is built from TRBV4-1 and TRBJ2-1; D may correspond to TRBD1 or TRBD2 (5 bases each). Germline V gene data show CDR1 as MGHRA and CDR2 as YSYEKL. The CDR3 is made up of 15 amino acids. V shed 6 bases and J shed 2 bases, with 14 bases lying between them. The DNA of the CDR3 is TGCGCCAGCAGACTAGGGGCGAGCGCCTACAATGAGCAGTTCTTC. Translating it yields CASRLGASAYNEQFF.

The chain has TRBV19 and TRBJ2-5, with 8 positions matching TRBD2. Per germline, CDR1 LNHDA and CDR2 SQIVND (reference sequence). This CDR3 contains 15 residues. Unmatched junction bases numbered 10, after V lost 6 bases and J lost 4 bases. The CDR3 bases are TGTGCCAGTAGGGATGGCGGGAGGTTAAGAGAGACCCAGTACTTC. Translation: CASRDGGRLRETQYF. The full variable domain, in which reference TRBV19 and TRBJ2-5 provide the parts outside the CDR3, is DGGITQSPKYLFRKEGQNVTLSCEQNLNHDAMYWYRQDPGQGLRLIYYSQIVNDFQKGDIAEGYSVSREKKESFPLTVTSAQKNPTAFYLCASRDGGRLRETQYFGPGTRLLVL.

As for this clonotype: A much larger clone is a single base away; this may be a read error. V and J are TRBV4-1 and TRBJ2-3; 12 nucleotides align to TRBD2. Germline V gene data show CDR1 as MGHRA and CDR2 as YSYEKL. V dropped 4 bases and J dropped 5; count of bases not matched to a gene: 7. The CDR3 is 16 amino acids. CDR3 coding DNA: TGCGCCAGCAGCCCCCTAGCGGGGGGGCTCATAGATACGCAGTATTTT. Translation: CASSPLAGGLIDTQYF.

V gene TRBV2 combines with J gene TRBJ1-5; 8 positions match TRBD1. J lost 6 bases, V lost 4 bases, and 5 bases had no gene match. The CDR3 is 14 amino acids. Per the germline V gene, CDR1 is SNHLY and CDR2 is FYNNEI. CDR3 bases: TGTGCCAGCAGTGGGGTCGACAGGGGTCAGCCCCAGCATTTT. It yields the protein CASSGVDRGQPQHF. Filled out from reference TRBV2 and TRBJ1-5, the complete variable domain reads EPEVTQTPSHQVTQMGQEVILRCVPISNHLYFYWYRQILGQKVEFLVSFYNNEISEKSEIFDDQFSVERPDGSNFTLKIRSTKLEDSAMYFCASSGVDRGQPQHFGDGTRLSIL.

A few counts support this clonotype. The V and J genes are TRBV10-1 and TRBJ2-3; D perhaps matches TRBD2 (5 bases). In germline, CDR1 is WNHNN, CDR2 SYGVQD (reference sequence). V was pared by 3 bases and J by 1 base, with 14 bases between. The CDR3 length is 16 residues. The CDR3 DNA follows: TGCGCCAGCAGTGACCTCCAACGTAGCGGCACAGATACGCAGTATTTT. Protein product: CASSDLQRSGTDTQYF.

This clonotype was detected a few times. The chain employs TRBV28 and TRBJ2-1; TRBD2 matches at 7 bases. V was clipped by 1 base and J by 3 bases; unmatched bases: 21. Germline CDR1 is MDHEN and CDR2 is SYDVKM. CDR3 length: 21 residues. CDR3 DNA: TGTGCCAGCAGTTTATTACCCAGATTCGAGCGGGGACTCCTTAACTACAATGAGCAGTTCTTC. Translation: CASSLLPRFERGLLNYNEQFF.

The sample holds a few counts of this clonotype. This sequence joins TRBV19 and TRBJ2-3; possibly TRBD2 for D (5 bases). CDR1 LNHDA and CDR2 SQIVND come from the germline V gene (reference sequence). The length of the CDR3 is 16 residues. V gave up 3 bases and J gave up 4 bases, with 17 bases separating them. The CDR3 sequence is CASSIWGGRGADTQYF. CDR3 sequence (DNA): TGTGCCAGTAGTATTTGGGGTGGGAGAGGCGCAGATACGCAGTATTTT.

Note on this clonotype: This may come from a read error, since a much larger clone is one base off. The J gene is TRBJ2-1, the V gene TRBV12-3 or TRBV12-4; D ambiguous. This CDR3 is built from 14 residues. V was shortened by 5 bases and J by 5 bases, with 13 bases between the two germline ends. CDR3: CASSPRPAHNEQFF. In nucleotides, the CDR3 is TGTGCCAGCAGTCCCCGACCAGCGCACAATGAGCAGTTCTTC.

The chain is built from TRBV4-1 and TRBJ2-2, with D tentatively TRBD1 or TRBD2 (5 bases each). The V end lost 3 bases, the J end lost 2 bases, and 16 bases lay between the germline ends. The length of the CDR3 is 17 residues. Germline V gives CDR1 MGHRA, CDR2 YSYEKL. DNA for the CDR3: TGCGCCAGCAGCCAGGAATGGGTCAGGGACAACACCGGGGAGCTGTTTTTT. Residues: CASSQEWVRDNTGELFF.

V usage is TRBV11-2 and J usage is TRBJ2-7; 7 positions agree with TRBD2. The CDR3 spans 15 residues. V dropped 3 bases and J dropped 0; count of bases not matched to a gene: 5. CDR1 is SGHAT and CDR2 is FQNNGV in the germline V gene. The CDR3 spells CASSFGLESSYEQYF. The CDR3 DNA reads TGTGCCAGCAGCTTCGGACTAGAGAGCTCCTACGAGCAGTACTTC.

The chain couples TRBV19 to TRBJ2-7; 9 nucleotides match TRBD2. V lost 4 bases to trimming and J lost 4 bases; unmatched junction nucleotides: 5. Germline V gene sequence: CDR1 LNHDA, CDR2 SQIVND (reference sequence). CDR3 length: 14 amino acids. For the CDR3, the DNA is TGTGCCAGTAGTAGAGTAGCGGGAGCATACGAGCAGTACTTC. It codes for CASSRVAGAYEQYF.

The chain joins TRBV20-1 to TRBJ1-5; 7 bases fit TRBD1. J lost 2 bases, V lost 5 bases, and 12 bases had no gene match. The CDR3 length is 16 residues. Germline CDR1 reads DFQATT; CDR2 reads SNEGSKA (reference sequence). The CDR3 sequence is CSAFTGTVGGNQPQHF. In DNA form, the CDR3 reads TGCAGTGCTTTTACCGGGACAGTTGGGGGCAATCAGCCCCAGCATTTT.

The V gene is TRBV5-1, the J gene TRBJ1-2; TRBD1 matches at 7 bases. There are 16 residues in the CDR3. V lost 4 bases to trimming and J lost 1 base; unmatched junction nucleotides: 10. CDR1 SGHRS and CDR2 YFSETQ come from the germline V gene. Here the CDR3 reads CASSLGTEIYNYGYTF. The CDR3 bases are TGCGCCAGCAGCCTCGGGACAGAGATATATAACTATGGCTACACCTTC.

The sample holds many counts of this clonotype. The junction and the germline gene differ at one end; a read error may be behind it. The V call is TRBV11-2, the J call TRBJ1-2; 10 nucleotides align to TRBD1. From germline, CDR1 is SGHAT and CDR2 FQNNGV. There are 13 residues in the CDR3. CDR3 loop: CASSLDRGRGYTF. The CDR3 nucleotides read TGTGCCAGCAGTTTAGACAGGGGGCGCGGCTACACCTTC.

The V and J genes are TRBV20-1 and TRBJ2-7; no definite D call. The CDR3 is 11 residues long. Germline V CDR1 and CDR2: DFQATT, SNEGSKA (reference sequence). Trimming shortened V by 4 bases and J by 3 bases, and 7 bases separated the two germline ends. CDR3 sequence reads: CSAKWGYEQYF. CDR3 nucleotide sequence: TGCAGTGCTAAGTGGGGCTACGAGCAGTACTTC.

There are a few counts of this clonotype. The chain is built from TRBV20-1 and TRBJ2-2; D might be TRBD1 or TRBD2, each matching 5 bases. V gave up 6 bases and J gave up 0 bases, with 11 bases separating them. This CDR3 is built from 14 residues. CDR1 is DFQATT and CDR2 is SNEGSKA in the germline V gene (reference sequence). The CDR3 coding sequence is TGCAGTGCCCTTAGGGGAGCGAACACCGGGGAGCTGTTTTTT. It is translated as CSALRGANTGELFF.

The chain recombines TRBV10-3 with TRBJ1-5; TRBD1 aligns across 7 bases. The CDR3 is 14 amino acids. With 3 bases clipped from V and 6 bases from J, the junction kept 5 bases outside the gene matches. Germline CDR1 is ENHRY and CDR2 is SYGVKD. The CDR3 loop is CAISDGTAPQPQHF. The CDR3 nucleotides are TGTGCCATCAGTGACGGGACAGCCCCTCAGCCCCAGCATTTT.

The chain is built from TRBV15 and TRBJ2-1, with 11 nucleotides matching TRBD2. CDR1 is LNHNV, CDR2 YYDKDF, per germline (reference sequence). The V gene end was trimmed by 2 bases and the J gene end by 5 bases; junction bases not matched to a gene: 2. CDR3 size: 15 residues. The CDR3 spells CATSRRLAGNNEQFF. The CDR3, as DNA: TGTGCCACCAGCAGACGACTAGCGGGGAACAATGAGCAGTTCTTC.

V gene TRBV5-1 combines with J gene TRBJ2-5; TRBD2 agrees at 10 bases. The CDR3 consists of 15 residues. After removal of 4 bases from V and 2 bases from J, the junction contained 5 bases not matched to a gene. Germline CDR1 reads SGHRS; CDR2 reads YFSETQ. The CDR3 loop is CASSGASGGQETQYF. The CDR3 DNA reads TGCGCCAGCAGCGGGGCTAGCGGGGGACAAGAGACCCAGTACTTC.

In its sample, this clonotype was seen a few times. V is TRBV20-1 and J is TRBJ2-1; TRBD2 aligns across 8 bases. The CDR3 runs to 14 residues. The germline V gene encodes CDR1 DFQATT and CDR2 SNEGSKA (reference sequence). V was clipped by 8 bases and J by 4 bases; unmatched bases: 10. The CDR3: CSTLRGGRYNEQFF. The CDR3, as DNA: TGCAGTACACTACGGGGGGGAAGGTACAATGAGCAGTTCTTC.

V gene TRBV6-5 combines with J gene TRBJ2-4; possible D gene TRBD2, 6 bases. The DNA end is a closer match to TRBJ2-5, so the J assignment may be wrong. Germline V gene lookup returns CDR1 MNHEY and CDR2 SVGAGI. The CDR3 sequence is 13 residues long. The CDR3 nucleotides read TGTGCCAGCAGTGGTTGGGGGGAAGAGACCCAGTACTTC. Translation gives CASSGWGEETQYF.

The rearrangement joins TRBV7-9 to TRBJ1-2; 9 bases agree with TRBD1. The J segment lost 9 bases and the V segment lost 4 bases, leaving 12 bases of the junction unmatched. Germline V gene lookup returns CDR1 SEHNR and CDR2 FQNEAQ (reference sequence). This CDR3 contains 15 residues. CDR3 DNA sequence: TGTGCCAGCAGCTCCCGCAGGGGACAGGGAATAAGCTACACCTTC. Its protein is CASSSRRGQGISYTF.

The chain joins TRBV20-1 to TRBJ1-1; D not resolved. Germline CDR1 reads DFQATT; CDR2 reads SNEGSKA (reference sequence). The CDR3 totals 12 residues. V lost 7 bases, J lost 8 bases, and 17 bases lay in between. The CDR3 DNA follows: TGCAGTGTCAAACGCGGGTTCCCCGAAGCTTTCTTT. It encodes CSVKRGFPEAFF.

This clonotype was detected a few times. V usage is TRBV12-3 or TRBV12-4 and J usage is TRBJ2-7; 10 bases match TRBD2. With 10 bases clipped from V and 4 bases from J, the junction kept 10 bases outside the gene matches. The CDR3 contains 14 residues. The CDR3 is CATTRLAGEYEQYF. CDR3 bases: TGTGCCACCACCAGGCTAGCGGGAGAGTACGAGCAGTACTTC.

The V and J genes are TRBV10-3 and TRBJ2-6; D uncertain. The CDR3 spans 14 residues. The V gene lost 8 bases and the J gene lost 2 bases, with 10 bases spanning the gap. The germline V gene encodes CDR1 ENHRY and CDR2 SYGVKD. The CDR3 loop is CAIPSGAGANVLTF. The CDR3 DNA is TGTGCCATCCCTTCTGGGGCTGGGGCCAACGTCCTGACTTTC.

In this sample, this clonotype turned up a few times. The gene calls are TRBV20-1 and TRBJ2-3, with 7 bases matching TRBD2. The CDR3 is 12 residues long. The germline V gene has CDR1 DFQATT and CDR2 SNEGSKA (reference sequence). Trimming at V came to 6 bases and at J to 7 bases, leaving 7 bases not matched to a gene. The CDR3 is CSARTRVHTQYF. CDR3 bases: TGCAGTGCAAGGACTAGGGTACATACGCAGTATTTT.

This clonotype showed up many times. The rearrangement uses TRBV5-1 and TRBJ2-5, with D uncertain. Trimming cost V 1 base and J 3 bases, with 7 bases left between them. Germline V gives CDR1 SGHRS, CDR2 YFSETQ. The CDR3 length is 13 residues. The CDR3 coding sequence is TGCGCCAGCAGCTTGTTTCTCAAAGAGACCCAGTACTTC. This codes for CASSLFLKETQYF.